This T cell receptor (beta chain) was identified during a study of human T cells and chemical hapten exposure. Regarding time point: patch test 3, about 24 weeks after DPC sensitization. Described treatment: therapeutic diphenylcyclopropenone sensitization with weekly scalp DPC. TCRdb reprocessed the RACE reads with MiXCR, giving one entry per CDR3 protein. Among 60,000 to 65,000 distinct CDR3 sequences listed, approximately 10% were seen once. Trimming stripped 0 bases from V and 4 bases from J, with 13 bases between. There are 15 residues in the CDR3. Looked up from germline, CDR1 is ENHRY and CDR2 is SYGVKD. This clonotype has a handful of counts.

The chain employs TRBV10-3 and TRBJ2-7; D may be TRBD1 (6 bases). The clonotype was recovered from a woman aged 25 to 45 with alopecia areata. Some clones in this sample may be carry-over from other donors' samples. The material sequenced was whole blood, taken in connection with sensitization to the hapten diphenylcyclopropenone (DPC). For the CDR3, the DNA is TGTGCCATCAGTGAGTCGATTGCCAGGGGTTACGAGCAGTACTTC. This codes for CAISESIARGYEQYF.